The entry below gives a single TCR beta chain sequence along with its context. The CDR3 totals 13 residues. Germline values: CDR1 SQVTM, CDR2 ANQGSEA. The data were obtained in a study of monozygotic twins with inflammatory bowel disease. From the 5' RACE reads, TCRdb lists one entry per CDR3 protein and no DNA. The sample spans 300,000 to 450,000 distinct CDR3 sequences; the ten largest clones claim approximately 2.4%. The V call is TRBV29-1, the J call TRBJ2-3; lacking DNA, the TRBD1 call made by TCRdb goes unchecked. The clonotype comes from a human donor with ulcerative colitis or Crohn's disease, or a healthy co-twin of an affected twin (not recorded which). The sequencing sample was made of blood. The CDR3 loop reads CSVAHRVTDTQYF.